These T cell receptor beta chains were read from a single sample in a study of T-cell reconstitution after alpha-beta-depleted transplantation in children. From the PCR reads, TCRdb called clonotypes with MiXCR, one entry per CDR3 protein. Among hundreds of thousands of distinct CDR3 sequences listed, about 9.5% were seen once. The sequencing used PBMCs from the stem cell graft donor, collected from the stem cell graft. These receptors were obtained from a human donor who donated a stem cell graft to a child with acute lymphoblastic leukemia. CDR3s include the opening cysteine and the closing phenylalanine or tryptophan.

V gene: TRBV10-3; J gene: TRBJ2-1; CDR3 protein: CAISDARGRSYNEQFF
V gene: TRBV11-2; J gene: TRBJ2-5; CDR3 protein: CASSFGGLTETQYF
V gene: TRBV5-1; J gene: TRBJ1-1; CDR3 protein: CASSLGSHRDDTEAFF
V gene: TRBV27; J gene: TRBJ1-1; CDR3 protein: CATSGGWVTEAFF
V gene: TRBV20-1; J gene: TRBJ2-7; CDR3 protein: CSADRYRDGEQYF
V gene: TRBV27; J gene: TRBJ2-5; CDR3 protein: CASSLVREETQYF
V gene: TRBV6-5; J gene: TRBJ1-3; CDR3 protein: CASSYQEGANTIYF
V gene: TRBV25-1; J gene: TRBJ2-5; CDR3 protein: CASSDRVPHQETQYF
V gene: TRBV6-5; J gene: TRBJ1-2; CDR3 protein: CASSYSPGRGEDYGYTF
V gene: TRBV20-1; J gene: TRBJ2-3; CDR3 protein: CSARTSQGANTDTQYF
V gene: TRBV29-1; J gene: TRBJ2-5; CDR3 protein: CSVADQETQYF
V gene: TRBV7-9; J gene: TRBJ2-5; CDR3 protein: CASSLFELGGETQYF
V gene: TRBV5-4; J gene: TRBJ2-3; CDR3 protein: CASSFRAGGPPDTQYF
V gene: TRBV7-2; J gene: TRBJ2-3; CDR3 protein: CASRMSGGTTDTQYF
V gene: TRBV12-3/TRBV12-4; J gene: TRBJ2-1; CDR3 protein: CASSLELVKFF
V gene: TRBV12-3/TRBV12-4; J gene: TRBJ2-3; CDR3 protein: CASSLLSGGRDTQYF
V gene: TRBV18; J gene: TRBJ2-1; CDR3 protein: CASSPGTSRHNEQFF